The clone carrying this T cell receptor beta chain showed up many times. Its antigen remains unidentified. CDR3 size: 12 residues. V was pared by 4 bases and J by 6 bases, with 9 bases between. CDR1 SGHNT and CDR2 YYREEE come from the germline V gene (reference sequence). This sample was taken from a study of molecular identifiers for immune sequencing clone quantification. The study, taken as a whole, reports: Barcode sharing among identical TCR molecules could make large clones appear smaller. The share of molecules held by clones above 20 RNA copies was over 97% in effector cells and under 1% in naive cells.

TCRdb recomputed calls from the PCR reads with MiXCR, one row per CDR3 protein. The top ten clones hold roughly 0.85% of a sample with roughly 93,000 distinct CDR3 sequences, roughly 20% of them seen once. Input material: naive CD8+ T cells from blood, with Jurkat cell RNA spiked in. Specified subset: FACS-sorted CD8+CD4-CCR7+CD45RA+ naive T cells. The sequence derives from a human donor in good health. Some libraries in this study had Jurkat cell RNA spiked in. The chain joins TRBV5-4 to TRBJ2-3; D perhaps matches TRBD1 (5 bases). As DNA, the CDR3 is TGTGCCAGCAGCCCAGGGTCCGATACGCAGTATTTT. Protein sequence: CASSPGSDTQYF.